Following are 15 T cell receptor beta chains from one sample sequenced in a study of T-cell memory formation after mild COVID-19 listed by TCRdb under 2021. Receptors were amplified or captured by 5' RACE. The instrument was an Illumina NovaSeq 6000. The public reads were reprocessed in TCRdb via fastp at Q25 and MiXCR, keeping in-frame beta chains. Rows matching on CDR3 protein sequence are summarized as one entry with the most common DNA and genes. The table for this sample lists a few hundred thousand distinct CDR3 sequences; around 30% of them were counted only once. The ten largest account for roughly 14% of the sample. Sequencing was performed on PBMCs or a T cell subset sorted from them (not recorded which). Every receptor here comes from an adult woman who had mild COVID-19 (a few samples of this study predate the infection). The sample titles of this study are shuffled in the database, so cell type and time point are left out; the donor was told from shared clones.

This chain links TRBV15 with TRBJ2-1, with TRBD2 matching 8 bases. This CDR3 is 15 amino acids long. After removal of 4 bases from V and 6 bases from J, the junction contained 8 bases not matched to a gene. Germline V lookup: CDR1 LNHNV, CDR2 YYDKDF (reference sequence). CDR3 loop: CATSTGGGGGNEQFF. CDR3 DNA: TGTGCCACCAGCACCGGGGGGGGTGGGGGCAATGAGCAGTTCTTC.

The J gene is TRBJ1-6, the V gene TRBV6-6; no clear D. This CDR3 has 16 amino acids. The V gene lost 6 bases and the J gene lost 5 bases, with 17 bases spanning the gap. The germline V gene encodes CDR1 MNHNY and CDR2 SVGAGI (reference sequence). The CDR3: CASRKELGRNNSPLHF. The CDR3 bases are TGTGCCAGCAGAAAAGAATTGGGCCGAAATAATTCACCCCTCCACTTT.

The V and J genes are TRBV7-9 and TRBJ2-4; tentative D call: TRBD2 (5 bases). Trimming cost V 11 bases and J 8 bases, with 19 bases left between them. The CDR3 consists of 13 residues. Per germline, CDR1 SEHNR and CDR2 FQNEAQ (reference sequence). The CDR3 nucleotides read TGTGCCTCTACCTCGCTAGTGGGAGACATTCAGTACTTC. Protein: CASTSLVGDIQYF.

This chain links TRBV7-3 with TRBJ2-2; TRBD2 might be the D (5 bases). Germline CDR1 SGHTA, CDR2 FQGTGA. V gave up 4 bases and J gave up 3 bases, with 15 bases separating them. This CDR3 spans 16 amino acids. The CDR3 is CASSSKRGWDTGELFF. CDR3 nucleotide sequence: TGTGCCAGCAGCTCCAAACGGGGATGGGACACCGGGGAGCTGTTTTTT.

The table lists this clonotype with a few counts. This sequence joins TRBV7-2 and TRBJ2-2, with 8 nucleotides matching TRBD2. The germline V gene has CDR1 SGHTA and CDR2 FQGNSA. The trim removed 7 bases at V and 0 bases at J, leaving 7 bases unmatched. This CDR3 is built from 16 residues. The CDR3 here is CASTIPGLANTGELFF. The DNA of the CDR3 is TGTGCCAGCACAATACCGGGACTAGCGAACACCGGGGAGCTGTTTTTT.

The table lists this clonotype with a few counts. The rearrangement uses TRBV5-1 and TRBJ2-2; 12 positions agree with TRBD2. The CDR3 spans 16 residues. V lost 7 bases, J lost 4 bases, and 8 bases stayed unmatched. Germline CDR1 is SGHRS and CDR2 is YFSETQ. The CDR3 nucleotides are TGCGCCAGCCGCGCAGGGACTAGCGGGTCCACCGGGGAGCTGTTTTTT. Translated, it gives CASRAGTSGSTGELFF.

The rearrangement joins TRBV5-6 to TRBJ1-2; D is ambiguous. The CDR3 has 14 amino acids. CDR1 is SGHDT, CDR2 YYEEEE, per germline. V lost 0 bases, J lost 2 bases, and 8 bases lay in between. Written as DNA, the CDR3 is TGTGCCAGCAGCTTGGGGCCACCAAACTATGGCTACACCTTC. Encoded protein: CASSLGPPNYGYTF.

This clonotype has just a few counts. The V gene is TRBV4-2, the J gene TRBJ2-6; perhaps D is TRBD1 or TRBD2 (6 bases each). The CDR3 consists of 16 residues. V gave up 1 base and J gave up 1 base, with 8 bases separating them. Germline lookup yields CDR1 LGHNA and CDR2 YNFKEQ. This CDR3 reads CASSQGGGSGANVLTF. CDR3 coding DNA: TGTGCCAGCAGCCAAGGAGGGGGGTCTGGGGCCAACGTCCTGACTTTC.

This clonotype was found a few times. This chain uses TRBV12-3 or TRBV12-4 with TRBJ2-1, with TRBD2 identical over 11 bases. Germline trimming cut 5 bases from V and 10 bases from J; bases unmatched to any gene: 7. The CDR3 spans 14 residues. CDR3 coding DNA: TGTGCCAGCAGTCCGGGACTAGCGGAGGGAGAGCAGTTCTTC. It codes for CASSPGLAEGEQFF.

The chain carries TRBV6-4 and TRBJ2-1; 9 bases fit TRBD2. CDR1 is MRHNA, CDR2 SNTAGT, per germline. V gave up 6 bases and J gave up 3 bases; unmatched junction bases: 9. CDR3 length: 16 residues. CDR3 sequence: CASSIAAGGNYNEQFF. The CDR3 region has the DNA TGTGCCAGCAGCATTGCAGCGGGGGGTAACTACAATGAGCAGTTCTTC.

This clonotype was seen a handful of times. The gene calls are TRBV20-1 and TRBJ2-3; 9 bases are shared with TRBD1. Germline CDR1 and CDR2: DFQATT and SNEGSKA (reference sequence). V dropped 1 base and J dropped 4; count of bases not matched to a gene: 6. This CDR3 comprises 15 residues. DNA for the CDR3: TGCAGTGCTAGAGGTACAGGGGGCATCGCAGATACGCAGTATTTT. It is translated as CSARGTGGIADTQYF.

The chain is built from TRBV2 and TRBJ2-7, with TRBD1 matching 10 bases. Germline CDR1 reads SNHLY; CDR2 reads FYNNEI. The CDR3 spans 14 residues. The V gene end was trimmed by 7 bases and the J gene end by 4 bases; junction bases not matched to a gene: 7. CDR3 sequence: CASKTGQGRYEQYF. In nucleotides, the CDR3 is TGTGCCAGCAAAACGGGACAGGGGAGATACGAGCAGTACTTC.

CDR3 DNA sequence: TGCGCCAGCAGCCAATGGGGGGTTTACTCCTACGAGCAGTACTTC. It encodes CASSQWGVYSYEQYF. The gene calls are TRBV4-1 and TRBJ2-7, with D perhaps matching TRBD2 (6 bases). V shed 2 bases and J shed 0 bases, with 11 bases lying between them. The CDR3 totals 15 residues. CDR1 MGHRA and CDR2 YSYEKL come from the germline V gene.

The chain links TRBV11-3 to TRBJ2-3; TRBD1 aligns across 7 bases. Germline V lookup: CDR1 SGHNT, CDR2 YENEEA. This CDR3 has 17 residues. Trimming at V came to 4 bases and at J to 5 bases, leaving 15 bases not matched to a gene. CDR3 DNA sequence: TGTGCCAGCAGCTCCGACAGGGCAGGGGTGGAAAGAGATACGCAGTATTTT. Its translation: CASSSDRAGVERDTQYF.

The chain couples TRBV20-1 to TRBJ2-5; TRBD2 aligns across 7 bases. CDR1 DFQATT and CDR2 SNEGSKA come from the germline V gene (reference sequence). The V segment lost 3 bases and the J segment 5 bases; nucleotides outside the gene matches: 12. The CDR3 covers 15 residues. CDR3 loop: CSASMARGSLETQYF. The CDR3 DNA reads as TGCAGTGCTAGTATGGCGCGGGGGAGTTTGGAGACCCAGTACTTC.